The following is a TCR beta chain sequence with its context. This record belongs to a study of blood T cell repertoires in COVID-19. Study-level information: Nucleic acid was either cDNA or gDNA, and it came from T cells, B-cell-depleted T cells, or PBMCs.

Authors' methods: Amplification with reference gene primers provided the estimates of nucleated cell counts. Generated by immunoSEQ multiplex PCR, the TCRdb table keeps only in-frame clones and is missing some. That table supplies the V and J calls and clone size; D and trimming were determined from the DNA. The data hold about 160,000 clones, with approximately 80% observed a single time. The CDR3 has 15 amino acids. The junction had 4 bases not matched to a gene; V was cut back by 5 bases and J by 0 bases. Germline V lookup: CDR1 LNHDA, CDR2 SQIVND (reference sequence). Sequencing used peripheral blood. This chain joins TRBV19 and TRBJ2-3, with 8 bases lining up with TRBD1. The receptor comes from a woman at least 80 years old with active or convalescent COVID-19. This chain's CDR3 is CASSLRDRSTDTQYF. DNA for the CDR3: TGTGCCAGTAGTCTCCGGGACAGGAGCACAGATACGCAGTATTTT.